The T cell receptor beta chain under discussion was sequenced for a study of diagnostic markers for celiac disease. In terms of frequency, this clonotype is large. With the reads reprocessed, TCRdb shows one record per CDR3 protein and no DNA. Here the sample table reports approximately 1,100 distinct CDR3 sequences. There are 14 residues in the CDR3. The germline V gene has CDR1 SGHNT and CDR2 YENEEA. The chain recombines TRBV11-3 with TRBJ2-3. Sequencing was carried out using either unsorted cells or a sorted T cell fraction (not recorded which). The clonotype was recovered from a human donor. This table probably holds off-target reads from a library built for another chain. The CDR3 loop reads CASSLDGNTDTQYF. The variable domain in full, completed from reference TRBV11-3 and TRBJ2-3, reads EAGVVQSPRYKIIEKKQPVAFWCNPISGHNTLYWYLQNLGQGPELLIRYENEEAVDDSQLPKDRFSAERLKGVDSTLKIQPAELGDSAVYLCASSLDGNTDTQYFGPGTRLTVL.